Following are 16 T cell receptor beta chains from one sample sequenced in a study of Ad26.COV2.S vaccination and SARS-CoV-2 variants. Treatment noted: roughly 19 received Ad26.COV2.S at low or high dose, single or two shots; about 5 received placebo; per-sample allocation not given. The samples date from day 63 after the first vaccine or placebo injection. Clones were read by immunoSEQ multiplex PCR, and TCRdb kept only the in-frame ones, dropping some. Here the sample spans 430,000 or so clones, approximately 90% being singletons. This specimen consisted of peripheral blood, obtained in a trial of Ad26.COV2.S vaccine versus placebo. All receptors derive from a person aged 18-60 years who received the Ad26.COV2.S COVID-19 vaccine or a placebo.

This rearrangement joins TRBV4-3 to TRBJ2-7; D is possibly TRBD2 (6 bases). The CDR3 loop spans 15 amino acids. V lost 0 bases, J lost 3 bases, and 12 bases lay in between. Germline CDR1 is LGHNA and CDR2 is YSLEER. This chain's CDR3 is CASSQDTGEDYEQYF. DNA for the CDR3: TGCGCCAGCAGCCAAGATACGGGAGAGGACTACGAGCAGTACTTC.

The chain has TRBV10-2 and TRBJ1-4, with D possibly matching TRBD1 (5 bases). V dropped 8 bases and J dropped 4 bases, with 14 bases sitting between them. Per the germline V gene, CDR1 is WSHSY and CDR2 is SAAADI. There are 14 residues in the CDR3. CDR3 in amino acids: CASREAGFNEKLFF. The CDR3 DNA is TGCGCCAGCCGAGAGGCAGGGTTTAATGAAAAACTGTTTTTT.

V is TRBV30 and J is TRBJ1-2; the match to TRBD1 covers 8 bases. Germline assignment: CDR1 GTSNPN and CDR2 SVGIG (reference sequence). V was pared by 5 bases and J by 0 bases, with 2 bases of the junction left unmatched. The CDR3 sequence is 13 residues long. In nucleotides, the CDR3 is TGTGCCTGGGGACAGGGCTCTAACTATGGCTACACCTTC. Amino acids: CAWGQGSNYGYTF.

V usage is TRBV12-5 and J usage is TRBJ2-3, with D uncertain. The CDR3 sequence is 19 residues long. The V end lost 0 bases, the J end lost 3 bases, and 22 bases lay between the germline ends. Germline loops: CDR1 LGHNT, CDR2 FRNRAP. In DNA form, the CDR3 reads TGTGCTAGTGGTTTGGTAACCCTCGCCGAGCTAGGGAAGACAGATACGCAGTATTTT. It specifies CASGLVTLAELGKTDTQYF.

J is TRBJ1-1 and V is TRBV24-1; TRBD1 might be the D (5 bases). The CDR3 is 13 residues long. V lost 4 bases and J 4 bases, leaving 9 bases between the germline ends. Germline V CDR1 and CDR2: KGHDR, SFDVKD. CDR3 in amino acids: CATSEGRGTEAFF. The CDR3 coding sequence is TGTGCCACCAGTGAGGGGCGGGGCACTGAAGCTTTCTTT.

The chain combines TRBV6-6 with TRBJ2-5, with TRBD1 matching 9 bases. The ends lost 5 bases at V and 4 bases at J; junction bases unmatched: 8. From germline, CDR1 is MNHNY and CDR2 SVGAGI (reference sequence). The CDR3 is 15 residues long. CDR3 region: CASSGRDRASETQYF. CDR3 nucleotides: TGTGCCAGCAGTGGCCGGGACAGGGCATCAGAGACCCAGTACTTC.

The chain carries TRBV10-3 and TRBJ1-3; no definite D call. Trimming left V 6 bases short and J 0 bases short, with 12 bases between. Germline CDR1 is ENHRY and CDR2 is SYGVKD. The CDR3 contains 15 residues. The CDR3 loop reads CAISKTENSGNTIYF. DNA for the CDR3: TGTGCCATCAGCAAAACCGAAAACTCTGGAAACACCATATATTTT.

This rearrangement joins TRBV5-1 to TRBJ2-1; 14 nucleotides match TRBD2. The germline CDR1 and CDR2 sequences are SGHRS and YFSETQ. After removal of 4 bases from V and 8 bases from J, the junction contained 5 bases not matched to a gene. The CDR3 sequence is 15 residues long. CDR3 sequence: CASSPGTSGSHEQFF. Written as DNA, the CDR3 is TGCGCCAGCAGCCCGGGGACTAGCGGGAGCCATGAGCAGTTCTTC.

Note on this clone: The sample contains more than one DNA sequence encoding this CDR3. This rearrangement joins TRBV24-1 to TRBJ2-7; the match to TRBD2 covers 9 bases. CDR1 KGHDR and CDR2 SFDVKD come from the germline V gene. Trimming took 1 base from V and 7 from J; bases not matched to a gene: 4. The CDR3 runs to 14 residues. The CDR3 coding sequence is TGTGCCACCAGTGATTTTAGCGGGAGTGAAGAGCAGTACTTC. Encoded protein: CATSDFSGSEEQYF.

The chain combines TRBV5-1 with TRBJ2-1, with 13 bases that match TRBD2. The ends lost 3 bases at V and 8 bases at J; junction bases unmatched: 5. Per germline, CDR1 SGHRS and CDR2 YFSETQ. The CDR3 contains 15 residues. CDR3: CASSSGLAGTYEQFF. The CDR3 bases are TGCGCCAGCAGCTCGGGACTAGCGGGAACGTATGAGCAGTTCTTC.

Here the CDR3 reads CASSRGLRETQYF. The DNA for the CDR3 is TGTGCCAGCAGTAGGGGACTCCGGGAGACCCAGTACTTC. The chain joins TRBV2 to TRBJ2-5; perhaps TRBD2 as D (6 bases). Trimming removed 5 bases at V and 5 bases at J, with 12 bases between. This CDR3 has 13 residues. CDR1 is SNHLY and CDR2 is FYNNEI in the germline V gene. Complete variable domain (other parts from reference TRBV2 and TRBJ2-5): EPEVTQTPSHQVTQMGQEVILRCVPISNHLYFYWYRQILGQKVEFLVSFYNNEISEKSEIFDDQFSVERPDGSNFTLKIRSTKLEDSAMYFCASSRGLRETQYFGPGTRLLVL.

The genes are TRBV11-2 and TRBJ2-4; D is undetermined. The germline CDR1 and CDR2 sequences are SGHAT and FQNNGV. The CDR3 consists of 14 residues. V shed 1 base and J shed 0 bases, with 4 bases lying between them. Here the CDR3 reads CASSLGVAKNIQYF. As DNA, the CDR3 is TGTGCCAGCAGCTTAGGAGTAGCCAAAAACATTCAGTACTTC. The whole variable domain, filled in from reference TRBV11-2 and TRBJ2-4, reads EAGVAQSPRYKIIEKRQSVAFWCNPISGHATLYWYQQILGQGPKLLIQFQNNGVVDDSQLPKDRFSAERLKGVDSTLKIQPAKLEDSAVYLCASSLGVAKNIQYFGAGTRLSVL.

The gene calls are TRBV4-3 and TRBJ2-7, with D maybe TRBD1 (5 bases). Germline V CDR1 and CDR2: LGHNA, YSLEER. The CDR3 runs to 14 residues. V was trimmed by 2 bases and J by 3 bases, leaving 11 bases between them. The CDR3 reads CASSQYPQGYEQYF. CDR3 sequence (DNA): TGCGCCAGCAGCCAATACCCCCAGGGCTACGAGCAGTACTTC.

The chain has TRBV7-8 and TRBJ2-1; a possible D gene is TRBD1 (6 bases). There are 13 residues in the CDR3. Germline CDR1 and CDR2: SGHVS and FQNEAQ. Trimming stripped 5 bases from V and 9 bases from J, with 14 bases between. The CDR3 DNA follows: TGTGCCAGCAGCAAAACGACAGGTTTTGAGCAGTTCTTC. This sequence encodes CASSKTTGFEQFF.

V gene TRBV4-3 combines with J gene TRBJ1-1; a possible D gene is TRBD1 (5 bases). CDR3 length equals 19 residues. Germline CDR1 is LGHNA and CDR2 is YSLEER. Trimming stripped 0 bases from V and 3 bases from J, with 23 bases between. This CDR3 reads CASSQEWAHRSLGDTEAFF. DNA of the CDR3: TGCGCCAGCAGCCAAGAATGGGCCCACAGGTCCCTTGGGGACACTGAAGCTTTCTTT.

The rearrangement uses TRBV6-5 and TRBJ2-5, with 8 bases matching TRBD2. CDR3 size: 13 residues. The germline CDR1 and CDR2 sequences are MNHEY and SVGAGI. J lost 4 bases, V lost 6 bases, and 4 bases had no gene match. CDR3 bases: TGTGCCAGCAGAACCGGGAGGGCAGAGACCCAGTACTTC. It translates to CASRTGRAETQYF.